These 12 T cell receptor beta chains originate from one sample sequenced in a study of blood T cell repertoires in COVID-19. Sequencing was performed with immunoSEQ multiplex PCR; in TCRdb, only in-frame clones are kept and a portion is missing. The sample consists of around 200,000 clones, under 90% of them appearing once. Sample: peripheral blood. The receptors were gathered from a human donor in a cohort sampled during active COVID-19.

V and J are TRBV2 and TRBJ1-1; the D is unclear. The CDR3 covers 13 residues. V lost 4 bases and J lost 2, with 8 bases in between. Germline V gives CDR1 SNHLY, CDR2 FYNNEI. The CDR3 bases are TGTGCCAGCAGTGTTGCAGAAAACACTGAAGCTTTCTTT. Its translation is CASSVAENTEAFF. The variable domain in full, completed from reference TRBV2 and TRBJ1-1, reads EPEVTQTPSHQVTQMGQEVILRCVPISNHLYFYWYRQILGQKVEFLVSFYNNEISEKSEIFDDQFSVERPDGSNFTLKIRSTKLEDSAMYFCASSVAENTEAFFGQGTRLTVV.

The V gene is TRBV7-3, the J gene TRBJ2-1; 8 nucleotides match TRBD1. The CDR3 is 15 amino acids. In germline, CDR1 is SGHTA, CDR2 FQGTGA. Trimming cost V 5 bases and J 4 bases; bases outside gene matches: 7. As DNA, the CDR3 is TGTGCCAGCAGCCCAGGGGGCACGGGTTACAATGAGCAGTTCTTC. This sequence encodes CASSPGGTGYNEQFF.

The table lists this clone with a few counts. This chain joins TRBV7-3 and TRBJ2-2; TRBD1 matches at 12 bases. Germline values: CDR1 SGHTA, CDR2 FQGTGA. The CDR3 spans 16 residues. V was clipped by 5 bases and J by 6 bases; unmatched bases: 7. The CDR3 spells CASSPGDRGPAGELFF. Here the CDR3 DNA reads TGTGCCAGCAGCCCAGGGGACAGGGGGCCAGCCGGGGAGCTGTTTTTT.

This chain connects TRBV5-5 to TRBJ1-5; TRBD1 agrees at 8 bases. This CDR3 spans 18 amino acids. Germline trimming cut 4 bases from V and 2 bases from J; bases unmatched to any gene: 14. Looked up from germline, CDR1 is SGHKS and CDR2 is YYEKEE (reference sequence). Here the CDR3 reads CASSVTGTGYWGNQPQHF. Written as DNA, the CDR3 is TGTGCCAGCAGCGTAACCGGGACAGGTTATTGGGGCAATCAGCCCCAGCATTTT. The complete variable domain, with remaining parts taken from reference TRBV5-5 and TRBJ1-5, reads DAGVTQSPTHLIKTRGQQVTLRCSPISGHKSVSWYQQVLGQGPQFIFQYYEKEERGRGNFPDRFSARQFPNYSSELNVNALLLGDSALYLCASSVTGTGYWGNQPQHFGDGTRLSIL.

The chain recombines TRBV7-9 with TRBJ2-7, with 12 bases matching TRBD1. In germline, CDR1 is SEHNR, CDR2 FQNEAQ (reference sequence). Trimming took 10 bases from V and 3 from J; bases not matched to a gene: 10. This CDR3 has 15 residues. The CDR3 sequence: CATRGTGGGLYEQYF. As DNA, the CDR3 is TGTGCCACCCGGGGGACAGGGGGCGGTCTCTACGAGCAGTACTTC.

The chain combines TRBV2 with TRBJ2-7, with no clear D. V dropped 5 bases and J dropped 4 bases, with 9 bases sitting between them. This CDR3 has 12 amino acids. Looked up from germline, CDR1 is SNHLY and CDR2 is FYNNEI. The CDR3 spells CASSFTSYEQYF. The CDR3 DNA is TGTGCCAGCAGTTTTACATCTTACGAGCAGTACTTC.

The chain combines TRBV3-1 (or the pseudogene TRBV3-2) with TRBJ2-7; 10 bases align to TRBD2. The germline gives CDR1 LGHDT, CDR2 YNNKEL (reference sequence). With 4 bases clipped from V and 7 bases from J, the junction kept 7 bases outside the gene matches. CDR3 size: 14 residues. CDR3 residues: CASSPGTSVGEQYF. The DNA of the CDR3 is TGTGCCAGCAGCCCCGGGACTAGCGTTGGGGAGCAGTACTTC.

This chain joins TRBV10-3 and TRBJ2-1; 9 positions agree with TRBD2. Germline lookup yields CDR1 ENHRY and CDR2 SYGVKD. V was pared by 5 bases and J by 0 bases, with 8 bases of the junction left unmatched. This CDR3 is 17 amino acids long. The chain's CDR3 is CAISSGGTSSSYNEQFF. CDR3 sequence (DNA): TGTGCCATCAGTAGCGGGGGGACCTCAAGCTCCTACAATGAGCAGTTCTTC.

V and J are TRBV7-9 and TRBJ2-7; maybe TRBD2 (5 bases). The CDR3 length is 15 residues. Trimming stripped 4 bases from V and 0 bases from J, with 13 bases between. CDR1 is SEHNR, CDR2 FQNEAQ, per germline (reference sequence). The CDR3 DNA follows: TGTGCCAGCAGCTCTTGGACGGGAAGCTCCTACGAGCAGTACTTC. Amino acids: CASSSWTGSSYEQYF.

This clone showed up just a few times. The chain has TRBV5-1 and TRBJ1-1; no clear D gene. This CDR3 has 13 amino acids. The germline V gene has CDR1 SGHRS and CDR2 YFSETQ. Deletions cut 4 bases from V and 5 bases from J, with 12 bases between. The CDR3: CASSRPELTEAFF. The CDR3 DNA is TGCGCCAGCAGCCGACCGGAGTTGACTGAAGCTTTCTTT.

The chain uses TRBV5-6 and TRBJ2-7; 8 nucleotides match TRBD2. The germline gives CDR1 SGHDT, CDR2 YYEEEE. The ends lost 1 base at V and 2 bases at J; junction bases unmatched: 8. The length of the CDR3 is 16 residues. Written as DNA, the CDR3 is TGTGCCAGCAGCTTGCCCCGGCCGGGACTAGCCTACGAGCAGTACTTC. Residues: CASSLPRPGLAYEQYF. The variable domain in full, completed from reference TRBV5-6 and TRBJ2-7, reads DAGVTQSPTHLIKTRGQQVTLRCSPKSGHDTVSWYQQALGQGPQFIFQYYEEEERQRGNFPDRFSGHQFPNYSSELNVNALLLGDSALYLCASSLPRPGLAYEQYFGPGTRLTVT.

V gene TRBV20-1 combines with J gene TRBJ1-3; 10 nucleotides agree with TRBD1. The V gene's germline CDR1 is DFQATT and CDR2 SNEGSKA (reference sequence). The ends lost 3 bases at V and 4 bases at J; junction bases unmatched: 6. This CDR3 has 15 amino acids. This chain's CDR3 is CSASWDRGNGNTIYF. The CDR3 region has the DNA TGCAGTGCTAGTTGGGACAGGGGAAACGGAAACACCATATATTTT.